This section outlines one T cell receptor (beta chain) sequence together with its context. Its antigen is as yet unknown. These data belong to a study of T cell responses to AZD1222 COVID-19 vaccine. The germline V and J ends were trimmed by 2 bases and 0 bases, with 12 bases remaining between them. The CDR3 is made up of 16 amino acids. The V gene's germline CDR1 is MNHEY and CDR2 SVGEGT. Study-wide findings and caveats: There were mostly white British donors and more females than males, and clonal diversity was possibly underestimated.

Profiled with immunoSEQ multiplex PCR; TCRdb holds only in-frame clones, not every one. The sample holds 150,000 to 160,000 clones, about 90% seen once. The sequence came from an adult who received the AZD1222 COVID-19 vaccine. The chain is built from TRBV6-2 or TRBV6-3 and TRBJ2-3, with D maybe TRBD1 (6 bases). This specimen consisted of peripheral blood, obtained 28 days after the second AZD1222 dose. CDR3 in amino acids: CASSYKARGSTDTQYF. For the CDR3, the DNA is TGTGCCAGCAGTTACAAGGCCAGGGGTAGCACAGATACGCAGTATTTT.